Described below is a single TCR beta chain sequence and its context. Its specificity is not known. Primers included in the PCR were 60 Vbeta and 13 Jbeta primers. Per the original methods: About 12 million shared chains were among the roughly 80 million unique TCR beta chains that a later analysis counted. Method: immunoSEQ multiplex PCR; TCRdb's copy keeps in-frame clones and lacks some. The V and J calls and clone size come from that table; D and trimming were worked out from the DNA. The table lists fewer than 200,000 clones, approximately 81% of them singletons, with roughly 2.2% in the top ten. The CDR3 extends over 15 amino acids. V lost 4 bases and J 2 bases, leaving 13 bases between the germline ends. The germline V gene has CDR1 SGHTA and CDR2 FQGNSA. These data come from a study of cytomegalovirus exposure and HLA in healthy donors. Notes on the study in general: Sequencing likely produced, as an artifact, a cluster of highly shared sequence variants. A later analysis by the authors found several of the most significant clusters apparently linked to common viral pathogens. In vitro testing confirmed a few CMV-associated chains as specific for CMV antigens.

The chain combines TRBV7-2 with TRBJ2-3; D perhaps matches TRBD2 (6 bases). This receptor was obtained from a man aged 18 to 29 in good health and CMV-seropositive. Sequenced: PBMCs. CDR3 nucleotide sequence: TGTGCCAGCAGCTCAGAGCGGGCCGTCACAGATACGCAGTATTTT. It specifies CASSSERAVTDTQYF.